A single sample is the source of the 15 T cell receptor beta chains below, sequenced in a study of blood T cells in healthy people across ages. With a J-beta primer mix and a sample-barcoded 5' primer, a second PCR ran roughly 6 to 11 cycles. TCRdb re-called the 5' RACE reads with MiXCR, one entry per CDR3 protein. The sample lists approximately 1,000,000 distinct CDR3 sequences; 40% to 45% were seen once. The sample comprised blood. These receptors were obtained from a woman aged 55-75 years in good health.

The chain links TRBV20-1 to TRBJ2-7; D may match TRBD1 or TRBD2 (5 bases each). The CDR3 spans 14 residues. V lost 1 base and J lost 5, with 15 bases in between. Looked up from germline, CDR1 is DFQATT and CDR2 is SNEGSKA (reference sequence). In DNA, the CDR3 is TGCAGTGCTAGAGGGGACGTTTTTTTCCACGAGCAGTACTTC. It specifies CSARGDVFFHEQYF.

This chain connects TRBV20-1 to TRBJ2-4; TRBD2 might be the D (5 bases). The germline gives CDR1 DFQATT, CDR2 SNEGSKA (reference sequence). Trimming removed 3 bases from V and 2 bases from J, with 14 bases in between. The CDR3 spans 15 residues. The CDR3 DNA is TGCAGTGCTAGGCCCGGAGGTGTGTCCAAAAACATTCAGTACTTC. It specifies CSARPGGVSKNIQYF.

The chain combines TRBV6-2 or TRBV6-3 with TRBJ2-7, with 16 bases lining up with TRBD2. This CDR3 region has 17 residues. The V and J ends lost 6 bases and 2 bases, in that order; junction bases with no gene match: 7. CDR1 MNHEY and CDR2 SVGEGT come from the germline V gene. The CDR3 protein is CASSPGTSGRAPYEQYF. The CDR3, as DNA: TGTGCCAGCAGCCCCGGGACTAGCGGGAGGGCCCCCTACGAGCAGTACTTC.

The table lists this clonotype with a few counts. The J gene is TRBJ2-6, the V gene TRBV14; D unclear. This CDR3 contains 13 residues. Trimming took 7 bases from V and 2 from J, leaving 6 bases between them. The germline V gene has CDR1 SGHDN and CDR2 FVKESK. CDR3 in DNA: TGTGCCAGCATGGTGGCTGGGGCCAACGTCCTGACTTTC. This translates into CASMVAGANVLTF. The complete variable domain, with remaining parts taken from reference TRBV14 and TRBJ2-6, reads EAGVTQFPSHSVIEKGQTVTLRCDPISGHDNLYWYRRVMGKEIKFLLHFVKESKQDESGMPNNRFLAERTGGTYSTLKVQPAELEDSGVYFCASMVAGANVLTFGAGSRLTVL.

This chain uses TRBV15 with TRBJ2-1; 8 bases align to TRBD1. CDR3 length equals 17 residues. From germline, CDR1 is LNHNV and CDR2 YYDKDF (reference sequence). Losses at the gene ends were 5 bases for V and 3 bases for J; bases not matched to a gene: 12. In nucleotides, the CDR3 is TGTGCCACCAGCGGGACCCCCGGGACAGGAGGCTACAATGAGCAGTTCTTC. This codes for CATSGTPGTGGYNEQFF.

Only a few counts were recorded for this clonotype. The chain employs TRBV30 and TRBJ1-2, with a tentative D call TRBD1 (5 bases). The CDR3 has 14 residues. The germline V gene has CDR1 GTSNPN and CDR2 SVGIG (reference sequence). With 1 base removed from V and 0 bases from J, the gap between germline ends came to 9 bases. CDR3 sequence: CAWSGDLANYGYTF. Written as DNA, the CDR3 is TGTGCCTGGAGTGGGGACCTCGCTAACTATGGCTACACCTTC.

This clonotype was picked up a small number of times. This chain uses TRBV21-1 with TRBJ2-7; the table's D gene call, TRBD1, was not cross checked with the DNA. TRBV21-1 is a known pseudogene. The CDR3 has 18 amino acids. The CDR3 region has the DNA TGTGCCAGCAGCCGGGACAGGGTGACTAGCGGGTCCTCCTACGAGCAGTACTTC. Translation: CASSRDRVTSGSSYEQYF.

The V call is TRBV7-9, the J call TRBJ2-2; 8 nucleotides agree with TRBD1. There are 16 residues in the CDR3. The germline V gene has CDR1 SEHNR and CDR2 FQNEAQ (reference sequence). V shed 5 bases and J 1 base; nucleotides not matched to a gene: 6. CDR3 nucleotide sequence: TGTGCCAGCAGCCCCGACAGGGGATTGAACACCGGGGAGCTGTTTTTT. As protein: CASSPDRGLNTGELFF.

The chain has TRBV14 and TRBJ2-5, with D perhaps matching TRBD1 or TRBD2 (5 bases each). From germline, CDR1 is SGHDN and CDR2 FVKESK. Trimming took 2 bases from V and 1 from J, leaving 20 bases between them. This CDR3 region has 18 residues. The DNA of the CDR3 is TGTGCCAGCAGCCAAACACACGGGACCTCTCTATTCCAAGAGACCCAGTACTTC. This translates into CASSQTHGTSLFQETQYF.

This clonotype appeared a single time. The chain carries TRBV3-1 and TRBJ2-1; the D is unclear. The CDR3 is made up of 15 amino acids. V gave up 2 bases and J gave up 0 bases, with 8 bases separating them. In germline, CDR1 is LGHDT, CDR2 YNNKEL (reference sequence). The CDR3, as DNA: TGTGCCAGCAGCCAATGGGCGGACTCCTACAATGAGCAGTTCTTC. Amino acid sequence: CASSQWADSYNEQFF.

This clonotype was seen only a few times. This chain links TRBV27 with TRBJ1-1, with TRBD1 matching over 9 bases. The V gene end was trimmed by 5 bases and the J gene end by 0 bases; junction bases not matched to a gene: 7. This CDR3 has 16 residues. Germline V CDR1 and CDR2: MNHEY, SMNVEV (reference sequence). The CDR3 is CASSPNRGHMNTEAFF. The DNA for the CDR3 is TGTGCCAGCAGTCCAAACAGGGGGCACATGAACACTGAAGCTTTCTTT.

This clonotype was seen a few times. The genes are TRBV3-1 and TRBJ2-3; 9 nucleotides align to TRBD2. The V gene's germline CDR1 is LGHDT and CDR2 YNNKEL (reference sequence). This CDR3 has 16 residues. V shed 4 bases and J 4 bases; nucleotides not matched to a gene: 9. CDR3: CASSPLSGSAADTQYF. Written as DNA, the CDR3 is TGTGCCAGCAGCCCTCTTAGCGGGAGTGCCGCAGATACGCAGTATTTT.

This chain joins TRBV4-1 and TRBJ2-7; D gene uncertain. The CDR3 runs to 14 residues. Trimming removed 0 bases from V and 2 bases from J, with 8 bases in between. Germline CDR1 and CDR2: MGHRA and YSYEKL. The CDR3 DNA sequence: TGCGCCAGCAGCCAAGATTTCGAGACCTACGAGCAGTACTTC. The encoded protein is CASSQDFETYEQYF.

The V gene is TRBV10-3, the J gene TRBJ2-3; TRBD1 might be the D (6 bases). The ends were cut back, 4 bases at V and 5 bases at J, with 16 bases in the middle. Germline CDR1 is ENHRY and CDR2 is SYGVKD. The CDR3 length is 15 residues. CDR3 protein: CAISGARGGGDTQYF. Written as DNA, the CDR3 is TGTGCCATCAGTGGGGCCAGGGGTGGTGGAGATACGCAGTATTTT.

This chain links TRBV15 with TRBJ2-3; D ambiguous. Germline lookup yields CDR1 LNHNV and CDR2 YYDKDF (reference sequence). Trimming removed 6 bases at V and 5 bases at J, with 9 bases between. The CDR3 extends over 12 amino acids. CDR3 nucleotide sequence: TGTGCCACCAGTCGAACCGAAGATACGCAGTATTTT. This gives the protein CATSRTEDTQYF.